This T cell receptor (beta chain) was obtained from a study of T cell changes during pregnancy in multiple sclerosis (dated by TCRdb to 2018 to 2020). Notes on the research overall: The study examined how the T cell repertoire changed over the course of pregnancy in women with multiple sclerosis.

CDR1 and CDR2, looked up from the germline V gene (reference sequence), are LNHDA and SQIVND. V and J lose 5 bases and 4 bases, and a span of 14 bases separates them. The CDR3 goes from the cysteine to the phenylalanine over 14 residues. The kept DNA is CDR3 alone, 42 bases in frame from the first base. To prepare the library, the immunoSEQ multiplex PCR assay was applied. The table was pulled from immuneACCESS by TCRdb, which kept in-frame rearrangements only. Such tables lose some clones; where checked, under half of the loss comes from unresolved V genes, and the rest has no known cause. This sample comprises over 50,000 clones, 80% to 95% of them detected only once. In total, the top ten clones hold 0.25% of the sample. A remark on this clone: Its antigen is still unknown. Base qualities are missing; no much larger clone stands one base away.

This receptor was obtained from a female donor with multiple sclerosis, enrolled in a pregnancy study. Material: CD4+ T cells from peripheral blood mononuclear cells, obtained in the third trimester of pregnancy. This chain is built from TRBV19 and TRBJ1-1; no D gene can be assigned with confidence. The CDR3 region has the sequence CASSGSPRGTEAFF. Here is the DNA: TGTGCCAGTAGTGGGTCCCCTAGAGGCACTGAAGCTTTCTTT.